The table lists the clone carrying this TCR beta chain with a few counts. Antigen unknown. V was trimmed by 3 bases and J by 0 bases, leaving 3 bases between them. Looked up from germline, CDR1 is SGDLS and CDR2 is YYNGEE. This CDR3 contains 13 residues. The sample belongs to a study of read filtering for tumor transcriptome and immune sequencing. Study conclusions and caveats: Compared with RNA-seq, IR-seq gave much higher clonotype depth and reliability.

Molecular barcoded adaptors covering alpha/delta and beta/gamma chains were used on 400 ng RNA. TCRdb recomputed calls from the reads with MiXCR, one row per CDR3 protein. The sample records some 130,000 distinct CDR3 sequences, approximately 13% being singletons. The chain is built from TRBV9 and TRBJ2-2; the D is unclear. The TCR was taken from a donor aged 40 or over with multiple myeloma. Input material: a population of CD138-negative cells sorted from bone marrow. The CDR3 is CASSGANTGELFF. The CDR3 DNA reads as TGTGCCAGCAGCGGTGCGAACACCGGGGAGCTGTTTTTT.